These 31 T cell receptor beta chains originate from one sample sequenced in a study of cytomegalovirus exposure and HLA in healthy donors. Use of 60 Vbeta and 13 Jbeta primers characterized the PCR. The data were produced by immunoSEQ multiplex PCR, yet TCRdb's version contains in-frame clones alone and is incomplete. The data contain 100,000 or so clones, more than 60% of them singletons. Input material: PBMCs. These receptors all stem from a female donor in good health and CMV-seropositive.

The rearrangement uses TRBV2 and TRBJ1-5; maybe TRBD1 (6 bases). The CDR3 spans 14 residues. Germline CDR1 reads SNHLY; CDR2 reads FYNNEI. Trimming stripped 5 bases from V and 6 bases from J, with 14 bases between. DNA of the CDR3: TGTGCCAGCAGTTTCGAGGGGGATGGTCAGCCCCAGCATTTT. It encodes CASSFEGDGQPQHF.

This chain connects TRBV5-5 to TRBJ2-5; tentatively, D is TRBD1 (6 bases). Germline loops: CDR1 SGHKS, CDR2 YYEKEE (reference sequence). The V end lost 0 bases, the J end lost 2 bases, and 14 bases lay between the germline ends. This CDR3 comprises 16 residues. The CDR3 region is CASSLDVGAKQETQYF. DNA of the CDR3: TGTGCCAGCAGCTTGGACGTGGGGGCGAAACAAGAGACCCAGTACTTC.

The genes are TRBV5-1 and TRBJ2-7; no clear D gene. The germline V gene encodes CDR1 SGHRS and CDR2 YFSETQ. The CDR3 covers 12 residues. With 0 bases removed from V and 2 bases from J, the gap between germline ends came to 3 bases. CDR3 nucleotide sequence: TGCGCCAGCAGCTTGGATACCTACGAGCAGTACTTC. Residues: CASSLDTYEQYF. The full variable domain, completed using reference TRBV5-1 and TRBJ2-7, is KAGVTQTPRYLIKTRGQQVTLSCSPISGHRSVSWYQQTPGQGLQFLFEYFSETQRNKGNFPGRFSGRQFSNSRSEMNVSTLELGDSALYLCASSLDTYEQYFGPGTRLTVT.

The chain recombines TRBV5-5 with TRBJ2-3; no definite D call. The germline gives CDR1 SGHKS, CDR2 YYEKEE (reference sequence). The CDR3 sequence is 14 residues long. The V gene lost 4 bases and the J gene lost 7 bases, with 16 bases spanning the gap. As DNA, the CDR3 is TGTGCCAGCAGCGACGGCCGTGGGCGAAATACGCAGTATTTT. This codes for CASSDGRGRNTQYF.

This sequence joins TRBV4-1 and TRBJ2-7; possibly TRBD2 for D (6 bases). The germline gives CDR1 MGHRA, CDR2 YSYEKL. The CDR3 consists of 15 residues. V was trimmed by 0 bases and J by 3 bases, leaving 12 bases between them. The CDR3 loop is CASSQDRTKHYEQYF. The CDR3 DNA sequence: TGCGCCAGCAGCCAAGACCGGACTAAACACTACGAGCAGTACTTC.

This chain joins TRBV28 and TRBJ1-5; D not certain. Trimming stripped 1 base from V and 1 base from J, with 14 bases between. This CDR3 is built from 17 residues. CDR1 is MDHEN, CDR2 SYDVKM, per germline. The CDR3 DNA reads TGTGCCAGCAGTTTATCTTCCTCCTACCGGAGCAATCAGCCCCAGCATTTT. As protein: CASSLSSSYRSNQPQHF.

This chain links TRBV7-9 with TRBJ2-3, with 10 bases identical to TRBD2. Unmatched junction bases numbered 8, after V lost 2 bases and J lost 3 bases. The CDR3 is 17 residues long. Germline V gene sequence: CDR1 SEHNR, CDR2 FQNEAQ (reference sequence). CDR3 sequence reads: CASSLSSSGSMTDTQYF. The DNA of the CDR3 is TGTGCCAGCAGCTTATCGTCTAGCGGGAGCATGACAGATACGCAGTATTTT.

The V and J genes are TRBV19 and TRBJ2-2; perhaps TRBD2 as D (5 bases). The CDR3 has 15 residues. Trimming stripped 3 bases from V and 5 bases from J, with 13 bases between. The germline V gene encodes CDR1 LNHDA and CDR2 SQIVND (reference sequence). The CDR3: CASSIQETNTGELFF. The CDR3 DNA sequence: TGTGCCAGTAGTATTCAAGAGACTAATACCGGGGAGCTGTTTTTT.

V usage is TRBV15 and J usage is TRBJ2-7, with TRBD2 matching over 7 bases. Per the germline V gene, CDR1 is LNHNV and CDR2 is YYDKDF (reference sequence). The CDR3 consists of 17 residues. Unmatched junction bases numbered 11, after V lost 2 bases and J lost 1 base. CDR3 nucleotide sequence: TGTGCCACCAGCAGACCCGTCGTCGGGGGGTCTTCCTACGAGCAGTACTTC. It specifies CATSRPVVGGSSYEQYF.

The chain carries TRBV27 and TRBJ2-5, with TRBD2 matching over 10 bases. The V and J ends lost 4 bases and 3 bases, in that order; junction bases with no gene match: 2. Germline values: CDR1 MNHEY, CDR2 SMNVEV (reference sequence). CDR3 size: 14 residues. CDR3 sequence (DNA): TGTGCCAGCAGTTCTAGCGGGAGAAAAGAGACCCAGTACTTC. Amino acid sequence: CASSSSGRKETQYF.

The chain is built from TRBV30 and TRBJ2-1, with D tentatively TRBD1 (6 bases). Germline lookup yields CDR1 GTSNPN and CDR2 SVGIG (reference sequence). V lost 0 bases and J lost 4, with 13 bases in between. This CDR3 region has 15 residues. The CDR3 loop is CAWSVGRGTYNEQFF. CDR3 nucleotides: TGTGCCTGGAGTGTCGGCAGGGGAACTTACAATGAGCAGTTCTTC.

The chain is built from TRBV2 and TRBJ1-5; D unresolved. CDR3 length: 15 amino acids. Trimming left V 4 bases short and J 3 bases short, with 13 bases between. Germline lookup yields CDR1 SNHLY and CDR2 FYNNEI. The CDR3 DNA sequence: TGTGCCAGCAGTGTTGGTAGCGGGAACAATCAGCCCCAGCATTTT. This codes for CASSVGSGNNQPQHF.

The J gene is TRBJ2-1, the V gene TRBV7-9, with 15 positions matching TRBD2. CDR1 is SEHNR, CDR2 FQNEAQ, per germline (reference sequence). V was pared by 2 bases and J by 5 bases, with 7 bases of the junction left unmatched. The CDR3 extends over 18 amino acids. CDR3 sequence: CASSLRWGLAGGNNEQFF. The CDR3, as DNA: TGTGCCAGCAGCTTAAGGTGGGGACTAGCGGGAGGTAACAATGAGCAGTTCTTC.

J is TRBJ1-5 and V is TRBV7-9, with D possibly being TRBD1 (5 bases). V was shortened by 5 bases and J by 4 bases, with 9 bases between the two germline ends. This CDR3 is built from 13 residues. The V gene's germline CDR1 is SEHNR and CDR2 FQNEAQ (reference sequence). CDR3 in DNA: TGTGCCAGCAGCCCGACAGCTAATCAGCCCCAGCATTTT. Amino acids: CASSPTANQPQHF. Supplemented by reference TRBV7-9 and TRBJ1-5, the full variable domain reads DTGVSQNPRHKITKRGQNVTFRCDPISEHNRLYWYRQTLGQGPEFLTYFQNEAQLEKSRLLSDRFSAERPKGSFSTLEIQRTEQGDSAMYLCASSPTANQPQHFGDGTRLSIL.

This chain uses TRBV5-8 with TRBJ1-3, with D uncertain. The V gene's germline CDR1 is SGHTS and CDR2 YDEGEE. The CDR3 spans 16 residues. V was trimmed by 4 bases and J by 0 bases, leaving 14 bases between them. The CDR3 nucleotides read TGTGCCAGCAGCCAGCATATGAGGTTCTCTGGAAACACCATATATTTT. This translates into CASSQHMRFSGNTIYF.

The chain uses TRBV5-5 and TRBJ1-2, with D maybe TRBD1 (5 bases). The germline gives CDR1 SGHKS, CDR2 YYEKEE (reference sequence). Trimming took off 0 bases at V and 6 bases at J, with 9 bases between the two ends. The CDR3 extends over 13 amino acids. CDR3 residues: CASSLDPGNGYTF. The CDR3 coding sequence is TGTGCCAGCAGCTTGGACCCAGGGAATGGCTACACCTTC. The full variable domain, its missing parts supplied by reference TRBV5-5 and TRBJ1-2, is DAGVTQSPTHLIKTRGQQVTLRCSPISGHKSVSWYQQVLGQGPQFIFQYYEKEERGRGNFPDRFSARQFPNYSSELNVNALLLGDSALYLCASSLDPGNGYTFGSGTRLTVV.

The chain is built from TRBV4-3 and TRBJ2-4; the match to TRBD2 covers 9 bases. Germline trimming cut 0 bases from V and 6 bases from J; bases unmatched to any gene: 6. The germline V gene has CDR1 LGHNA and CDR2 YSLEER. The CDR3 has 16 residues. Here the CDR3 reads CASSQDRGGALNIQYF. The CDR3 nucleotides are TGCGCCAGCAGCCAAGATCGCGGGGGGGCCTTAAACATTCAGTACTTC.

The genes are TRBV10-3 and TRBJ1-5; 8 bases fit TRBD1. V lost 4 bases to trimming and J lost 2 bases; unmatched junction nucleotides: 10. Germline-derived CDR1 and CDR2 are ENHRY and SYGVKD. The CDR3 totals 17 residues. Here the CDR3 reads CAISASGTGEGNQPQHF. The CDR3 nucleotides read TGTGCCATCAGTGCCTCCGGGACAGGAGAAGGCAATCAGCCCCAGCATTTT.

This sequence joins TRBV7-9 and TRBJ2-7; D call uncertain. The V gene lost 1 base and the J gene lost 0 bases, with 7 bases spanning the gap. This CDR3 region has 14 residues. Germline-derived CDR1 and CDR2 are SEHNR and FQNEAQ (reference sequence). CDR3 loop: CASSLDLSSYEQYF. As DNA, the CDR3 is TGTGCCAGCAGCTTAGACCTAAGCTCCTACGAGCAGTACTTC.

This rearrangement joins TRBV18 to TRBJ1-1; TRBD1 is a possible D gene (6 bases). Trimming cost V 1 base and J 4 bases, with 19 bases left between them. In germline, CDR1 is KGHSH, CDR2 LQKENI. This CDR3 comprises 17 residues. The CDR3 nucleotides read TGTGCCAGCTCACCACAGGGGGTGACTAACGTGGGCACTGAAGCTTTCTTT. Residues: CASSPQGVTNVGTEAFF.

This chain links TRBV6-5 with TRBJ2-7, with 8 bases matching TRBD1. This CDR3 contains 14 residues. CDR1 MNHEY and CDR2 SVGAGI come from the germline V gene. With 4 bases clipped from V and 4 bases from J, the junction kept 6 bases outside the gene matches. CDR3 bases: TGTGCCAGCAGTTTGGGCAGGGGGCTGTACGAGCAGTACTTC. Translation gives CASSLGRGLYEQYF.

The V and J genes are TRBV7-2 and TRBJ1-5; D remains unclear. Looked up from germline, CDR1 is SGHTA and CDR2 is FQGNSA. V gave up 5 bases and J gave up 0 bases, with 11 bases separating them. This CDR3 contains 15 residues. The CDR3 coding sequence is TGTGCCAGCAGCCACGACTCTAATAGCAATCAGCCCCAGCATTTT. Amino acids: CASSHDSNSNQPQHF.

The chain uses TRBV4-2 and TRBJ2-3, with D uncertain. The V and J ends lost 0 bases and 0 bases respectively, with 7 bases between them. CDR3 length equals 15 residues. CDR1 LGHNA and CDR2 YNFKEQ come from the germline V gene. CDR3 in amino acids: CASSQETYSTDTQYF. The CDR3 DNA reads TGTGCCAGCAGCCAAGAAACATATAGCACAGATACGCAGTATTTT.

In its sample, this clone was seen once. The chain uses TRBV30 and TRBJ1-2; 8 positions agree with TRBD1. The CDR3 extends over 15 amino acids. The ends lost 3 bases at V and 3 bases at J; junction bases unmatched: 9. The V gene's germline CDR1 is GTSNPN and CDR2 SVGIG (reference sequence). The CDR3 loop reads CAWRELRQGYYGYTF. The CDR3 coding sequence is TGTGCCTGGAGGGAACTCCGACAGGGGTACTATGGCTACACCTTC.

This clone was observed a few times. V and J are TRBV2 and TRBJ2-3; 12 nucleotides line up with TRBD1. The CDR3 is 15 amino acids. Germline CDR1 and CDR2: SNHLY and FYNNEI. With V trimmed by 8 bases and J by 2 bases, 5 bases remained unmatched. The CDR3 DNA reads TGTGCCAGCGGGACAGGGGGCACTCCCACAGATACGCAGTATTTT. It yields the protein CASGTGGTPTDTQYF.

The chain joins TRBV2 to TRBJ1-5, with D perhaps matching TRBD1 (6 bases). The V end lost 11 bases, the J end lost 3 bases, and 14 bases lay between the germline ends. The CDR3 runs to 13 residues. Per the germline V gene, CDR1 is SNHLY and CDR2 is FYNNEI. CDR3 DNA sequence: TGTGCCGGGGCCAGGGGCAACAATCAGCCCCAGCATTTT. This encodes CAGARGNNQPQHF.

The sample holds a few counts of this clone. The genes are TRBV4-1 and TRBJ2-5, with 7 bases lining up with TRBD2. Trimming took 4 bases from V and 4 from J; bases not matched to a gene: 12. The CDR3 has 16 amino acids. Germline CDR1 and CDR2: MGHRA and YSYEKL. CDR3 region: CASSPGSAGVRETQYF. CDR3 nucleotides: TGCGCCAGCAGCCCCGGCTCCGCGGGAGTACGAGAGACCCAGTACTTC.

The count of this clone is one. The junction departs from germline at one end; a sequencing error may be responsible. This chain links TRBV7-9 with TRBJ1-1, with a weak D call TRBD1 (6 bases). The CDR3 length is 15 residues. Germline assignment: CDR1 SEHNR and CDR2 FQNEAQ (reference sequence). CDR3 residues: CSSSLLGGRSTEAFF. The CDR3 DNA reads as TGTTCCAGCAGCTTACTGGGGGGGCGAAGCACTGAAGCTTTCTTT.

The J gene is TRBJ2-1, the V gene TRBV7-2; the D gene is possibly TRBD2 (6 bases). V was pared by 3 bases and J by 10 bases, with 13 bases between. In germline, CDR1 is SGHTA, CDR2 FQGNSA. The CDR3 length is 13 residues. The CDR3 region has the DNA TGTGCCAGCAGCTTCACGGGGGTAGGCGAGCAGTTCTTC. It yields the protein CASSFTGVGEQFF. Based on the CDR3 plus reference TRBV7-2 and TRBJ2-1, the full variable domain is GAGVSQSPSNKVTEKGKDVELRCDPISGHTALYWYRQSLGQGLEFLIYFQGNSAPDKSGLPSDRFSAERTGGSVSTLTIQRTQQEDSAVYLCASSFTGVGEQFFGPGTRLTVL.

The CDR3 loop reads CASSFTSGRAGGKGEQYF. The CDR3 region has the DNA TGTGCCAGCAGCTTTACTAGCGGGAGAGCCGGCGGTAAGGGCGAGCAGTACTTC. The rearrangement joins TRBV7-9 to TRBJ2-7; 11 bases are shared with TRBD2. The CDR3 length is 18 residues. The germline gives CDR1 SEHNR, CDR2 FQNEAQ (reference sequence). V shed 3 bases and J 6 bases; nucleotides not matched to a gene: 16. The whole variable domain, filled in from reference TRBV7-9 and TRBJ2-7, reads DTGVSQNPRHKITKRGQNVTFRCDPISEHNRLYWYRQTLGQGPEFLTYFQNEAQLEKSRLLSDRFSAERPKGSFSTLEIQRTEQGDSAMYLCASSFTSGRAGGKGEQYFGPGTRLTVT.

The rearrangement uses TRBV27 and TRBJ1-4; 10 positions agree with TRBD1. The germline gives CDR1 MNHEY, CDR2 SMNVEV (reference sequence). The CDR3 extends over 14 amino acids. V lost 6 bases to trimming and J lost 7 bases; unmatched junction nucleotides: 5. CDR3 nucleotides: TGTGCCAGCAGACGACAGGGGGCGGGTGAAAAACTGTTTTTT. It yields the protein CASRRQGAGEKLFF.